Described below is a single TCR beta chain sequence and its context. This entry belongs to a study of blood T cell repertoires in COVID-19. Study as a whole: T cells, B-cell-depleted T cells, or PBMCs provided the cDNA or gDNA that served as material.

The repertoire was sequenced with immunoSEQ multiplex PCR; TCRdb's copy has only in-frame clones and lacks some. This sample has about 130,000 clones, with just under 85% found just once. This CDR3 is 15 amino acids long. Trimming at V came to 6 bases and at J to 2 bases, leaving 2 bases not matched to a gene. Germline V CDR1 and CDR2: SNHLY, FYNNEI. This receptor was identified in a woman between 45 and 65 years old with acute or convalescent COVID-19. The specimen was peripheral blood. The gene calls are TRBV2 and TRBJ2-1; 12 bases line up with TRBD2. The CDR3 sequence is CASSGLAGPYNEQFF. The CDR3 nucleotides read TGTGCCAGCAGCGGACTAGCGGGGCCCTACAATGAGCAGTTCTTC.